The 2 T cell receptor beta chains presented below share a single source sample, sequenced in a study of control samples from healthy donors and cancer patients. Sequencing used immunoSEQ multiplex PCR; TCRdb keeps in-frame clones, though not all of them. The sample consists of approximately 110,000 clones, 83% of them appearing once. Sequences were obtained from blood. The receptors originated from a woman aged 50 to 60 in good health.

CDR3 protein: CASSLWGAQGEQFF. The CDR3 DNA reads as TGTGCCAGCAGCTTGTGGGGGGCGCAGGGTGAGCAGTTCTTC. The chain uses TRBV5-4 and TRBJ2-1; D is perhaps TRBD1 or TRBD2 (6 bases each). Germline V gene lookup returns CDR1 SGHNT and CDR2 YYREEE (reference sequence). CDR3 size: 14 residues. Trimming left V 1 base short and J 9 bases short, with 14 bases between.

This chain uses TRBV7-3 with TRBJ2-2; no definite D call. V gave up 2 bases and J gave up 6 bases, with 7 bases separating them. CDR1 SGHTA and CDR2 FQGTGA come from the germline V gene. This CDR3 region has 13 residues. The CDR3 DNA reads TGTGCCAGCAGCTTAGGATCGGCCGGGGAGCTGTTTTTT. Protein: CASSLGSAGELFF.